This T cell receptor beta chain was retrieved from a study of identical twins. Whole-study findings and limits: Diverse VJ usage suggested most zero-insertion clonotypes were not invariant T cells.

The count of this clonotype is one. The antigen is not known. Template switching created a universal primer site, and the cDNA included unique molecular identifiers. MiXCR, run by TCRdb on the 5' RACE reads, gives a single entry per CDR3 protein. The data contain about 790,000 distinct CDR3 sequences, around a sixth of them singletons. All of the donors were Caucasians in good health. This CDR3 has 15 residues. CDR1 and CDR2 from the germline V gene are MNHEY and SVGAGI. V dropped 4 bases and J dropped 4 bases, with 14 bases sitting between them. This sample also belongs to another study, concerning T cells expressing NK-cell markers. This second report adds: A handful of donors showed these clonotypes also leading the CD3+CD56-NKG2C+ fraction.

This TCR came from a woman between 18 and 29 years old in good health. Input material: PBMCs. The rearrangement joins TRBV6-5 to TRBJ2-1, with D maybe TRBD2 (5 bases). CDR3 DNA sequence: TGTGCCAGCAGTTCGAAGACGGGAATTTACAATGAGCAGTTCTTC. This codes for CASSSKTGIYNEQFF.